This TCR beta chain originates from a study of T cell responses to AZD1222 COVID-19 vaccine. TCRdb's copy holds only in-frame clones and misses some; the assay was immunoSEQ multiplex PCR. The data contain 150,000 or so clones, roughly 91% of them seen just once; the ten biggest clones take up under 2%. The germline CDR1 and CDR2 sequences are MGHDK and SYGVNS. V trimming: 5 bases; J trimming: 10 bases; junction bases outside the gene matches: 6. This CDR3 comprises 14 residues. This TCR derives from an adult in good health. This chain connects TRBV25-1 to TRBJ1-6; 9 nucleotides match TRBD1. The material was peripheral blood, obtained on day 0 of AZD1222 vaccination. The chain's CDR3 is CASSRGTGKSPLHF. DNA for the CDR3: TGTGCCAGCAGTAGAGGGACAGGGAAGTCACCCCTCCACTTT.